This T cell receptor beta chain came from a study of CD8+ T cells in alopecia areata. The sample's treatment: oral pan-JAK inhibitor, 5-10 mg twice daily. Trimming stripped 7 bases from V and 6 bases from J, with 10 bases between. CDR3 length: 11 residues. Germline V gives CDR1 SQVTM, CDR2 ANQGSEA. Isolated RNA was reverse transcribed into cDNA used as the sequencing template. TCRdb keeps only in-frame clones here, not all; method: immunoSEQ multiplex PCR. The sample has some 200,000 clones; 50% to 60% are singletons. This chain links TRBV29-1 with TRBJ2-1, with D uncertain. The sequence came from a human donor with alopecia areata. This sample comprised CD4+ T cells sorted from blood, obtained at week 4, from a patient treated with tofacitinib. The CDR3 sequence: CSGTRLNEQFF. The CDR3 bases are TGCAGCGGGACCCGGCTCAATGAGCAGTTCTTC.